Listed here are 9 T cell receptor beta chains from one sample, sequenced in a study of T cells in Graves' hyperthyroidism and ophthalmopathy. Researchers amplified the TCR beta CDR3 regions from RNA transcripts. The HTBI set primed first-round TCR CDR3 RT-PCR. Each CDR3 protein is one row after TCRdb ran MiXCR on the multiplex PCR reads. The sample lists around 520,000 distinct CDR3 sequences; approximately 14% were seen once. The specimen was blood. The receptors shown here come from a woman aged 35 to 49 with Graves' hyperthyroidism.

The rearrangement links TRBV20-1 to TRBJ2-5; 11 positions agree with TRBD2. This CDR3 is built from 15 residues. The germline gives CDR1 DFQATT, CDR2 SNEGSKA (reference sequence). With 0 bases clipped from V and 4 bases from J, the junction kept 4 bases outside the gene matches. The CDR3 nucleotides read TGCAGTGCTAGAGATAGCGGGGGGGTAGGAGAGACCCAGTACTTC. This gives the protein CSARDSGGVGETQYF.

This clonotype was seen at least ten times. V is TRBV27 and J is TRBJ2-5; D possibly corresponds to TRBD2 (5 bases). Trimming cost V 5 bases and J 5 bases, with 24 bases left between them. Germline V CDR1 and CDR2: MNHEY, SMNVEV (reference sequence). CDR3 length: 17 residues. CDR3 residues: CASSKVRSRSGWETQYF. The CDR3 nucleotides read TGTGCCAGCAGTAAAGTCCGTTCCAGGTCGGGATGGGAGACCCAGTACTTC.

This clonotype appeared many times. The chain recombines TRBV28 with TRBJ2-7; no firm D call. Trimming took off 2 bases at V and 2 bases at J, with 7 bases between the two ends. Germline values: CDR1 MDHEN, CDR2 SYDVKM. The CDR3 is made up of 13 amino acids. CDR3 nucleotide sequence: TGTGCCAGCAGTTTAATGGCAACCTACGAGCAGTACTTC. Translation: CASSLMATYEQYF.

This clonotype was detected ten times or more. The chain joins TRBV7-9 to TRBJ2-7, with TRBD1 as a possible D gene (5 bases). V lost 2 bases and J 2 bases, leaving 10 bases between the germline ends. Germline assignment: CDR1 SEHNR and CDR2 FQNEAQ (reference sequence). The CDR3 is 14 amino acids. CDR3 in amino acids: CASSLSGNTYEQYF. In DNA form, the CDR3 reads TGTGCCAGCAGCTTATCAGGGAATACCTACGAGCAGTACTTC. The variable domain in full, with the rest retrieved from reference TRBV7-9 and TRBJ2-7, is DTGVSQNPRHKITKRGQNVTFRCDPISEHNRLYWYRQTLGQGPEFLTYFQNEAQLEKSRLLSDRFSAERPKGSFSTLEIQRTEQGDSAMYLCASSLSGNTYEQYFGPGTRLTVT.

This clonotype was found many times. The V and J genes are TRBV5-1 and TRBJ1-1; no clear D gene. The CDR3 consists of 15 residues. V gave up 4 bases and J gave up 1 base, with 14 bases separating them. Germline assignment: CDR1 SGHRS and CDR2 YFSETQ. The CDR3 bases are TGCGCCAGCAGCCAGTCCCTTACGGCGAACACTGAAGCTTTCTTT. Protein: CASSQSLTANTEAFF.

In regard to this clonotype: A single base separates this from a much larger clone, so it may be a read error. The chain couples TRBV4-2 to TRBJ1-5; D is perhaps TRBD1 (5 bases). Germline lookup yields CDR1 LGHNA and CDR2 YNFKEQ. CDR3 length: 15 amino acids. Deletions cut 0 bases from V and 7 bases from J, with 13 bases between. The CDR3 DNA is TGTGCCAGCAGCCAAGAGGGGGGTACGGGGCAGCCCCAGCATTTT. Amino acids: CASSQEGGTGQPQHF.

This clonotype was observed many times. The CDR3 region is CASSLMTVPDTDTQYF. CDR3 nucleotide sequence: TGTGCCAGCAGTTTGATGACCGTACCGGACACAGATACGCAGTATTTT. The chain uses TRBV28 and TRBJ2-3; D gene uncertain. Germline CDR1 and CDR2: MDHEN and SYDVKM. V gave up 3 bases and J gave up 2 bases, with 15 bases separating them. CDR3 size: 16 residues.

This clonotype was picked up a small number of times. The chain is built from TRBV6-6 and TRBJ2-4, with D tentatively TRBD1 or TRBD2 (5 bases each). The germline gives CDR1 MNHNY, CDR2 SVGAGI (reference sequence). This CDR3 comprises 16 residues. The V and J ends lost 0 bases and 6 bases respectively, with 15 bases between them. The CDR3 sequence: CASSYSGPDSGNIQYF. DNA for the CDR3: TGTGCCAGCAGTTACTCGGGACCGGATTCCGGAAACATTCAGTACTTC.

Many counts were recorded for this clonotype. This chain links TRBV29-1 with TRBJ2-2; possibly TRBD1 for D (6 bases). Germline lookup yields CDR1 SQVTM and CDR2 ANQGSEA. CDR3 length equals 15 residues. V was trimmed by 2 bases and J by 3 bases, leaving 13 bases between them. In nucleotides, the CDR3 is TGCAGCGTTGAAATTGGCAGGGGTTACACCGGGGAGCTGTTTTTT. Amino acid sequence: CSVEIGRGYTGELFF.